The 16 T cell receptor beta chains reported below all come from one sample, sequenced in a study of blood T cell repertoires in COVID-19. The data were produced by immunoSEQ multiplex PCR, yet TCRdb's version contains in-frame clones alone and is incomplete. Found here are under 250,000 clones, under 90% of them singletons; the top ten hold 1.5% to 2%. Input material: PBMCs or T cells enriched from blood (not recorded which). The receptors were gathered from a man between 35 and 55 years old who had recovered from COVID-19.

V is TRBV11-2 and J is TRBJ2-7; D remains unclear. The CDR3 is 12 residues long. Trimming took off 5 bases at V and 8 bases at J, with 13 bases between the two ends. The V gene's germline CDR1 is SGHAT and CDR2 FQNNGV. Written as DNA, the CDR3 is TGTGCCAGCAGCCCGCAAACGGTCCAGCAGTACTTC. This encodes CASSPQTVQQYF.

This rearrangement joins TRBV28 to TRBJ1-5; 7 nucleotides line up with TRBD1. Per the germline V gene, CDR1 is MDHEN and CDR2 is SYDVKM. The CDR3 has 12 residues. J was trimmed by 5 bases and V by 9 bases; bases with no gene match: 4. Here the CDR3 DNA reads TGTGCCAGTAAAACAGGGGATCAGCCCCAGCATTTT. This translates into CASKTGDQPQHF.

This clone was seen a handful of times. The chain uses TRBV13 and TRBJ1-2, with 10 bases aligning to TRBD1. CDR3 length: 14 amino acids. Trimming at V came to 4 bases and at J to 8 bases, leaving 7 bases not matched to a gene. Germline CDR1 PRHDT, CDR2 FYEKMQ (reference sequence). CDR3 amino acids: CASSSYDRGRGYTF. CDR3 nucleotide sequence: TGTGCCAGCAGCTCTTACGACAGGGGGCGCGGCTACACCTTC.

This clone was counted once. The gene calls are TRBV3-1 (or the pseudogene TRBV3-2) and TRBJ2-1; the D is unclear. The CDR3 has 18 residues. Germline values: CDR1 LGHDT, CDR2 YNNKEL (reference sequence). V lost 0 bases and J lost 8, with 23 bases in between. The CDR3 loop is CASSQESHLVKPMYEQFF. The CDR3 region has the DNA TGTGCCAGCAGCCAAGAGAGCCATTTAGTCAAACCCATGTATGAGCAGTTCTTC.

This clone was detected only a few times. This chain joins TRBV28 and TRBJ1-6; the match to TRBD1 covers 7 bases. The CDR3 extends over 14 amino acids. Losses at the gene ends were 6 bases for V and 13 bases for J; bases not matched to a gene: 12. Looked up from germline, CDR1 is MDHEN and CDR2 is SYDVKM. CDR3 protein: CASSLDRVTGPLHF. The CDR3 bases are TGTGCCAGCAGCCTTGACAGGGTGACCGGTCCCCTCCACTTT.

The chain uses TRBV5-5 and TRBJ2-2; maybe TRBD2 (5 bases). The CDR3 is 16 residues long. Germline CDR1 reads SGHKS; CDR2 reads YYEKEE (reference sequence). V was cut by 4 bases and J by 5 bases, with 18 bases left in between. The CDR3 bases are TGTGCCAGCAGCAGATGGGTGGTAGGAGGAACCGGGGAGCTGTTTTTT. Translation gives CASSRWVVGGTGELFF.

The CDR3 region has the DNA TGTGCCAGCACCGAAGCCGCTCGGGGTTATGGCTACACCTTC. Translating it yields CASTEAARGYGYTF. The gene calls are TRBV6-1 and TRBJ1-2; D not certain. The V end was cut by 7 bases, the J end by 5 bases, with 17 bases between. Germline V lookup: CDR1 MNHNS, CDR2 SASEGT. The CDR3 loop spans 14 amino acids.

The V and J genes are TRBV19 and TRBJ1-6; 9 bases fit TRBD1. Germline V gene data show CDR1 as LNHDA and CDR2 as SQIVND (reference sequence). The trim removed 5 bases at V and 7 bases at J, leaving 9 bases unmatched. This CDR3 is 16 amino acids long. In nucleotides, the CDR3 is TGTGCCAGTAGTGGGACAGGGCCCCCGGGGAATTCACCCCTCCACTTT. Protein: CASSGTGPPGNSPLHF.

The chain employs TRBV7-9 and TRBJ2-7; 10 bases are a match to TRBD2. The V gene's germline CDR1 is SEHNR and CDR2 FQNEAQ (reference sequence). The CDR3 totals 14 residues. The V and J ends lost 7 bases and 3 bases, in that order; junction bases with no gene match: 6. CDR3 in amino acids: CASMLAGVVYEQYF. The CDR3 DNA follows: TGTGCCAGCATGCTAGCGGGAGTTGTCTACGAGCAGTACTTC.

The chain couples TRBV5-1 to TRBJ2-5; 15 bases match TRBD2. After removal of 4 bases from V and 5 bases from J, the junction contained 6 bases not matched to a gene. The CDR3 extends over 16 amino acids. The germline CDR1 and CDR2 sequences are SGHRS and YFSETQ. CDR3 sequence reads: CASSRGLAGGHETQYF. CDR3 sequence (DNA): TGCGCCAGCAGCCGCGGACTAGCGGGGGGGCACGAGACCCAGTACTTC.

The rearrangement uses TRBV11-2 and TRBJ1-1; D possibly corresponds to TRBD1 (5 bases). V shed 1 base and J shed 10 bases, with 13 bases lying between them. Germline V gene lookup returns CDR1 SGHAT and CDR2 FQNNGV. This CDR3 contains 13 residues. The CDR3 nucleotides are TGTGCCAGCAGCTTAGGGACACTCGGGGGAGCTTTCTTT. Translation gives CASSLGTLGGAFF.

This clone was seen once. The V call is TRBV5-1, the J call TRBJ1-1, with D unresolved. Germline loops: CDR1 SGHRS, CDR2 YFSETQ. The V end lost 3 bases, the J end lost 4 bases, and 16 bases lay between the germline ends. CDR3 length: 15 residues. The CDR3 reads CASSYREKGGTEAFF. CDR3 bases: TGCGCCAGCAGCTACCGGGAAAAGGGAGGCACTGAAGCTTTCTTT.

The gene calls are TRBV30 and TRBJ1-2, with 7 bases that match TRBD1. The V segment lost 4 bases and the J segment 2 bases; nucleotides outside the gene matches: 1. This CDR3 contains 12 residues. The germline gives CDR1 GTSNPN, CDR2 SVGIG (reference sequence). The CDR3 region is CAWTGGNYGYTF. The CDR3 DNA is TGTGCCTGGACAGGGGGGAACTATGGCTACACCTTC.

This sequence joins TRBV28 and TRBJ2-1; no definite D call. CDR3 size: 11 residues. Trimming stripped 7 bases from V and 4 bases from J, with 5 bases between. CDR1 MDHEN and CDR2 SYDVKM come from the germline V gene. The CDR3 DNA sequence: TGTGCCAGCACCGTTTACAATGAGCAGTTCTTC. Translating it yields CASTVYNEQFF.

DNA for the CDR3: TGTGCCAGCAGCTTAGAGACAGGGGTCGGGAATCAGCCCCAGCATTTT. It encodes CASSLETGVGNQPQHF. This chain uses TRBV7-2 with TRBJ1-5; 8 nucleotides align to TRBD1. The CDR3 length is 16 residues. Per germline, CDR1 SGHTA and CDR2 FQGNSA. Trimming took 1 base from V and 4 from J; bases not matched to a gene: 6.

On this clone itself: Other nucleotide sequences from this sample produce the same CDR3. The chain carries TRBV9 and TRBJ1-1, with D possibly matching TRBD1 (5 bases). Germline V gene lookup returns CDR1 SGDLS and CDR2 YYNGEE. CDR3 size: 15 residues. V was pared by 0 bases and J by 0 bases, with 9 bases between. The CDR3 DNA follows: TGTGCCAGCAGCGTAGTGGAGGGGCTGAACACTGAAGCTTTCTTT. Its translation: CASSVVEGLNTEAFF.